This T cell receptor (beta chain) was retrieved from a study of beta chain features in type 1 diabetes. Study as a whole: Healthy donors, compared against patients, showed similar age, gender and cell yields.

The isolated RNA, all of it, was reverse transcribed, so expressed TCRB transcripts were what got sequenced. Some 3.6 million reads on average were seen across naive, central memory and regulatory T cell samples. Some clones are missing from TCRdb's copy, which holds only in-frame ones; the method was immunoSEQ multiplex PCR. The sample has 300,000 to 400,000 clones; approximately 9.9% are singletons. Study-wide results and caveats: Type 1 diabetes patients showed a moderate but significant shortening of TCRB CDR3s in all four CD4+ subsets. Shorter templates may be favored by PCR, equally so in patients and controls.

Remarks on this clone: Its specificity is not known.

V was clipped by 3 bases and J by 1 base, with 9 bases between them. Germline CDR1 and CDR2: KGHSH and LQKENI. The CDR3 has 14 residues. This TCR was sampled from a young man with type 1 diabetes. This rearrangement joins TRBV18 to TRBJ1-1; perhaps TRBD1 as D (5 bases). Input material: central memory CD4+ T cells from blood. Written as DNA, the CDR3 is TGTGCCAGCTCACCGGGACTCCAGAACACTGAAGCTTTCTTT. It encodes CASSPGLQNTEAFF.